This T cell receptor beta chain emerged from a study of identical twins. All donors were healthy, and all were Caucasian. The germline V gene encodes CDR1 MNHEY and CDR2 SVGEGT. The CDR3 covers 17 residues. Trimming removed 6 bases at V and 2 bases at J, with 21 bases between. TCRdb fed the 5' RACE reads into MiXCR, producing one record per CDR3 protein. The sample shows about 660,000 distinct CDR3 sequences, 8.6% of them seen only once. The same data also went into a second study, on yellow fever vaccine responses in identical twins.

This rearrangement joins TRBV6-2 or TRBV6-3 to TRBJ2-3; a weak D match, TRBD2 (7 bases). The receptor comes from a woman aged 18-29 years in good health. Source material: PBMCs. The CDR3, as DNA: TGTGCCAGCAGCCTCGGAGGGGGGGAACTCTTCACAGATACGCAGTATTTT. It codes for CASSLGGGELFTDTQYF.